One T cell receptor (beta chain) is described in this entry. The sample comes from a study of monozygotic twins with inflammatory bowel disease. Germline V gives CDR1 MGHDK, CDR2 SYGVNS. CDR3 size: 14 residues. Sampling involved one blood draw (roughly 2.5 ml) for every donor. Whole-blood total RNA was extracted without T cell sorting. Using eight separate reactions per sample, the authors generated cDNA. TCRdb derives one entry per CDR3 protein from the 5' RACE reads, leaving out DNA. The repertoire table contains more than 120,000 distinct CDR3 sequences. The clonotype comes from a human donor with ulcerative colitis or Crohn's disease, or a healthy co-twin of an affected twin (not recorded which). V and J are TRBV25-1 and TRBJ2-7; the D gene TCRdb calls, TRBD2, cannot be checked with no DNA. The specimen sequenced was blood. The CDR3 region is CASSESKGRDEQYF.